The clone carrying this T cell receptor beta chain was counted at least ten times. These data belong to a study of identical twins. MiXCR, applied by TCRdb to the 5' RACE reads, yields one record per CDR3 protein. Of some 690,000 distinct CDR3 sequences listed, about 20% were seen once; the top ten hold around 4.4%. The ends were cut back, 1 base at V and 6 bases at J, with 13 bases in the middle. The CDR3 is 13 amino acids. The germline V gene encodes CDR1 SQVTM and CDR2 ANQGSEA. The same sample was also studied in work on T cells expressing NK-cell markers. That work adds: Six or seven donors had dominant NKG2C+ clonotypes that comprised roughly 1.0-7.5% of their CD8+ T cells.

Sequenced input: PBMCs. This chain connects TRBV29-1 to TRBJ2-7; perhaps TRBD1 as D (5 bases). This sequence was found in a woman under 30 in good health. The DNA for the CDR3 is TGCAGCGTTGAAGTAGTACAGGCCGGCGAGCAGTACTTC. Amino acid sequence: CSVEVVQAGEQYF.